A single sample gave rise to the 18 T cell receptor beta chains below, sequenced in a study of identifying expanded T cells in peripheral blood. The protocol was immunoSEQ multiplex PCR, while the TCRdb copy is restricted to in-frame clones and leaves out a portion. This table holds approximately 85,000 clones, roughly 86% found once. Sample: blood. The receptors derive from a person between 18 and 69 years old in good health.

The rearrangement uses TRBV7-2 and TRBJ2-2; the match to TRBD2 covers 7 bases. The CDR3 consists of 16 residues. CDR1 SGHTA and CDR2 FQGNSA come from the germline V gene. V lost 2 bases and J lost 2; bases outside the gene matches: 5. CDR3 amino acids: CASSLWASGNTGELFF. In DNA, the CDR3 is TGTGCCAGCAGCTTATGGGCTAGCGGAAACACCGGGGAGCTGTTTTTT.

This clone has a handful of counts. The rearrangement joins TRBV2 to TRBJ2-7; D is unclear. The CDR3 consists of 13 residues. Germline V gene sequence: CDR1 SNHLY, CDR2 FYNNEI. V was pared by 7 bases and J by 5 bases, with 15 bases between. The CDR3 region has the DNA TGTGCCAGCACTTACACAGAGTTCCACGAGCAGTACTTC. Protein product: CASTYTEFHEQYF.

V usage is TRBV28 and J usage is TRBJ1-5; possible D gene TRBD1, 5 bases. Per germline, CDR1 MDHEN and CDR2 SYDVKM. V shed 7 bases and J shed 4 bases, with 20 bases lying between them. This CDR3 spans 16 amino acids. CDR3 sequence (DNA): TGTGCCAGCACCCCAGCGGGGCCCCGAGTTAATCAGCCCCAGCATTTT. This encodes CASTPAGPRVNQPQHF.

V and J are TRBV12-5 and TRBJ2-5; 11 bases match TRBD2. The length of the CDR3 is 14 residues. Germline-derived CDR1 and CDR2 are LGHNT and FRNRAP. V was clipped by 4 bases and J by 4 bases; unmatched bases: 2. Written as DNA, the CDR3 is TGTGCTAGTGGTTCCGGGACTAGCGGAGAGACCCAGTACTTC. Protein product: CASGSGTSGETQYF.

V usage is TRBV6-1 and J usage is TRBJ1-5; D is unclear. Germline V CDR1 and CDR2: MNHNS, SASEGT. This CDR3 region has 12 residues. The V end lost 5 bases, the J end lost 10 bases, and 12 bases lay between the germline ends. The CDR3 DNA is TGTGCCAGCAGTTGGTCGCGGTTTCCCCAGCATTTT. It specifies CASSWSRFPQHF.

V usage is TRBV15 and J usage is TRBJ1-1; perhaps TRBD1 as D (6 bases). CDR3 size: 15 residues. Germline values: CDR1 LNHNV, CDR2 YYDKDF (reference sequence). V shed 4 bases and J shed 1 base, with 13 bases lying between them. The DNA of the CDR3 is TGTGCCACCAGCACTGAGGGGGGGACGAACACTGAAGCTTTCTTT. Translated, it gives CATSTEGGTNTEAFF.

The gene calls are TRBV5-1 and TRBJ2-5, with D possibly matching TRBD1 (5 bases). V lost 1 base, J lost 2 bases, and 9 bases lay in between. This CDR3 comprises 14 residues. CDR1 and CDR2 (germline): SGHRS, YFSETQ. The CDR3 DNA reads TGCGCCAGCAGCTTGATAGCAGGGCAAGAGACCCAGTACTTC. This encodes CASSLIAGQETQYF.

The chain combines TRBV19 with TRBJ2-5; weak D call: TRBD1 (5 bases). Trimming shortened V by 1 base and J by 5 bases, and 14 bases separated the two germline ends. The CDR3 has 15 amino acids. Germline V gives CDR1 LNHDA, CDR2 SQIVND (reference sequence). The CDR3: CASSIGLPAGETQYF. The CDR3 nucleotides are TGTGCCAGTAGTATAGGTTTGCCGGCAGGGGAGACCCAGTACTTC.

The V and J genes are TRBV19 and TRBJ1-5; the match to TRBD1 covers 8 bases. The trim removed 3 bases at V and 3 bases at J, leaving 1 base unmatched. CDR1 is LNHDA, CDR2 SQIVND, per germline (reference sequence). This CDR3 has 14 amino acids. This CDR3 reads CASSIQGANQPQHF. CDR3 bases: TGTGCCAGTAGTATTCAGGGGGCCAATCAGCCCCAGCATTTT.

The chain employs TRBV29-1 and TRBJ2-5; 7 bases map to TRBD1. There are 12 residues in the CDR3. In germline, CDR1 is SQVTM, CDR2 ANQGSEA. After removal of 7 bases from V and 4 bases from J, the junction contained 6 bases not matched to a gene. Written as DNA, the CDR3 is TGCAGCGGGCAACAGGGGAGAGAGACCCAGTACTTC. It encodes CSGQQGRETQYF.

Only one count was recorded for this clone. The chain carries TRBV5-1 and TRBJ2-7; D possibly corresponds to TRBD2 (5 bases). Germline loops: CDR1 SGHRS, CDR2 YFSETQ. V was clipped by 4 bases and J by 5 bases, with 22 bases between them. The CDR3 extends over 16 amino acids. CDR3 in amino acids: CASSREGGLSYDEQYF. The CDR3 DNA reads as TGCGCCAGCAGCCGCGAGGGCGGCTTGTCCTACGACGAGCAGTACTTC.

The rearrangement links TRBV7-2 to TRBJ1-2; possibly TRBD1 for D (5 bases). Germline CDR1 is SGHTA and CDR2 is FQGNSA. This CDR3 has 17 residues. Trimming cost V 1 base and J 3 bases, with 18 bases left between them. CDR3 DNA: TGTGCCAGCAGCTTAGACATTCTTGCAAACAGGCACTATGGCTACACCTTC. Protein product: CASSLDILANRHYGYTF.

This chain's CDR3 is CASSLAGQGVRGNEQFF. In nucleotides, the CDR3 is TGTGCCAGCAGCTTGGCGGGACAGGGGGTTCGTGGGAATGAGCAGTTCTTC. The chain employs TRBV11-2 and TRBJ2-1, with TRBD1 identical over 11 bases. The germline V gene has CDR1 SGHAT and CDR2 FQNNGV. The CDR3 has 17 amino acids. With 3 bases clipped from V and 7 bases from J, the junction kept 11 bases outside the gene matches.

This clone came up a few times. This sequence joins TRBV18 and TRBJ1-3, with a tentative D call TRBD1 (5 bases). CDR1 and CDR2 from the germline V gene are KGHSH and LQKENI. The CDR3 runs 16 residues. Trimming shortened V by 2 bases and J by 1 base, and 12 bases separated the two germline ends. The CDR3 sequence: CASSPRTGDSGNTIYF. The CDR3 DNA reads TGTGCCAGCTCACCAAGAACAGGTGATTCTGGAAACACCATATATTTT. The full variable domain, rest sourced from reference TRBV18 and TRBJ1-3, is NAGVMQNPRHLVRRRGQEARLRCSPMKGHSHVYWYRQLPEEGLKFMVYLQKENIIDESGMPKERFSAEFPKEGPSILRIQQVVRGDSAAYFCASSPRTGDSGNTIYFGEGSWLTVV.

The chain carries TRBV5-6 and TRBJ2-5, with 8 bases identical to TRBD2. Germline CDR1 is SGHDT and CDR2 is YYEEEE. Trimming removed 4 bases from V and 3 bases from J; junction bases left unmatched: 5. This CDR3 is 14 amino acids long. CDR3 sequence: CASSPWREEETQYF. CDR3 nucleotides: TGTGCCAGCAGCCCTTGGCGGGAGGAAGAGACCCAGTACTTC.

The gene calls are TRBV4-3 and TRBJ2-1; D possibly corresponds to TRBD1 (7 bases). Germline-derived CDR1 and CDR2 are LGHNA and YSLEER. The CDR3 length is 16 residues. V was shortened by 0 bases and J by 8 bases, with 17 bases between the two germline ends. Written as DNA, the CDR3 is TGCGCCAGCAGCCAAGATTGGAGGGGGCGCGTGGATGAGCAGTTCTTC. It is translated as CASSQDWRGRVDEQFF.

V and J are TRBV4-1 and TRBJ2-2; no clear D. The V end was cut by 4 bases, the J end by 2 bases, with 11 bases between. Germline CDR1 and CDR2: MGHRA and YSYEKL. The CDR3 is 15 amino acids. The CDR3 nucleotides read TGCGCCAGCAGCCGTGAGTCAGTTAACACCGGGGAGCTGTTTTTT. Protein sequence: CASSRESVNTGELFF.

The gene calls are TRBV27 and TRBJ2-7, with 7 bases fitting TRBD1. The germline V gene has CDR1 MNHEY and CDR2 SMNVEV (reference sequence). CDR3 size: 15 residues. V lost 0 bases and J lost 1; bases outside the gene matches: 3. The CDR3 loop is CASSLSLTGSYEQYF. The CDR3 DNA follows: TGTGCCAGCAGTTTATCGCTGACAGGGTCCTACGAGCAGTACTTC.